This T cell receptor beta chain was retrieved from a study of blood T cell repertoires in COVID-19. Here immunoSEQ multiplex PCR was the method, and the copy in TCRdb shows in-frame clones only, minus some. There are 200,000 to 250,000 clones in the sample; about nine tenths occur only once, and roughly 2.6% lies in the top ten. The CDR3 consists of 15 residues. The germline V gene has CDR1 SGHRS and CDR2 YFSETQ. V was pared by 3 bases and J by 2 bases, with 4 bases of the junction left unmatched. This TCR was sampled from an older woman with acute or convalescent COVID-19. Specimen: peripheral blood. This chain uses TRBV5-1 with TRBJ2-1; 8 bases are a match to TRBD2. CDR3 bases: TGCGCCAGCAGCTCAGCGGGGGTGGCCTACAATGAGCAGTTCTTC. It specifies CASSSAGVAYNEQFF.